The TCR beta chain described here comes from a study of blood T cell repertoires in COVID-19. Study-wide background: PBMCs, B-cell-depleted T cells, or T cells provided the cDNA or gDNA that made up the material.

Ages ranged from about 18 to 89 years, with residence in around 24 US areas. Cohort assignment relied on participant-reported clinical history. In germline, CDR1 is MNHNS, CDR2 SASEGT. The CDR3 has 14 amino acids. J gave up 14 bases and V 1 base, and 8 bases lay outside the gene matches. The authors' processing: Amplifying reference gene primers gave estimates of nucleated cell counts. The repertoire was sequenced with immunoSEQ multiplex PCR; TCRdb's copy has only in-frame clones and lacks some. V and J calls and clone size are copied from that table; D and trimming were computed from the DNA. The table includes 300,000 to 350,000 clones, 65% to 90% detected once.

The gene calls are TRBV6-1 and TRBJ1-6; 7 nucleotides line up with TRBD1. Source material: PBMCs or T cells enriched from blood (not recorded which). This TCR was recovered from a middle-aged woman with acute COVID-19. The CDR3 DNA follows: TGTGCCAGCAGTGAAGGACAGGGCACTCGATCCCTCCACTTT. Protein sequence: CASSEGQGTRSLHF.